Listed here is a single T cell receptor beta chain. These data come from a study of blood T cell repertoires in COVID-19. Sequencing was performed with immunoSEQ multiplex PCR; in TCRdb, only in-frame clones are kept and a portion is missing. The sample consists of about 140,000 clones, around 79% of them appearing once. The CDR3 sequence is 15 residues long. The source of this sequence is a woman between 45 and 65 years old who had recovered from COVID-19. V usage is TRBV21-1 and J usage is TRBJ1-1; the D call TRBD1 from the table was never checked on the DNA. TRBV21-1 is flagged as a pseudogene. The sample was PBMCs or T cells enriched from blood (not recorded which). CDR3 sequence reads: CAIPGDRGPSAEAFF. CDR3 DNA sequence: TGTGCCATCCCGGGGGACAGGGGCCCATCCGCTGAAGCTTTCTTT.